The rows below give T cell receptor beta chains drawn from one sample of a study of T cells in Graves' hyperthyroidism and ophthalmopathy. From the multiplex PCR reads, TCRdb called clonotypes with MiXCR, one entry per CDR3 protein. The table has 390,000 or so distinct CDR3 sequences, about 15% seen once. The specimen was blood. The receptors were gathered from a man between 18 and 35 years old with Graves' ophthalmopathy. The CDR3 runs from the conserved cysteine through the conserved F or W. Each record gives: clone size, D gene, J gene, V gene, CDR3 DNA, CDR3 protein. D genes are given only for firm matches. Clone size appears in some rows only: once, few, many, or a class for an expanded clone.

clone size: few
D gene: NA
J gene: TRBJ1-6
V gene: TRBV11-3
CDR3 DNA: TGTGCCAGCAGGATGGACGGCTCCTATAATTCACCCCTCCACTTT
CDR3 protein: CASRMDGSYNSPLHF

clone size: many
D gene: NA
J gene: TRBJ1-2
V gene: TRBV9
CDR3 DNA: TGTGCCAGCAGCGTAGCCCAGGGGAAATATGGCTACACCTTC
CDR3 protein: CASSVAQGKYGYTF

clone size: many
D gene: NA
J gene: TRBJ2-3
V gene: TRBV2
CDR3 DNA: TGTGCCAGCAGTGATGTTTGGAGGGGGGGCACAGATACGCAGTATTTT
CDR3 protein: CASSDVWRGGTDTQYF

clone size: many
D gene: TRBD2
J gene: TRBJ2-7
V gene: TRBV5-1
CDR3 DNA: TGCGCCAGCAGCACTGGGACTAGCGGAGTCTACGAGCAGTACTTC
CDR3 protein: CASSTGTSGVYEQYF

clone size: NA
D gene: TRBD2
J gene: TRBJ2-1
V gene: TRBV30
CDR3 DNA: TGTGCCTGGAGTGTAAGTTGGGGGGGGTCCAATGAGCAGTTCTTC
CDR3 protein: CAWSVSWGGSNEQFF

clone size: once
D gene: NA
J gene: TRBJ1-2
V gene: TRBV7-2
CDR3 DNA: TGTGCCAGCAGCTTTGCCTCGCCATCTAACTATGGCTACACCTTC
CDR3 protein: CASSFASPSNYGYTF

clone size: NA
D gene: NA
J gene: TRBJ1-3
V gene: TRBV9
CDR3 DNA: TGTGCCAGCAGCCCCGCGACAACCGGAGACACCATATATTTT
CDR3 protein: CASSPATTGDTIYF

clone size: NA
D gene: NA
J gene: TRBJ2-2
V gene: TRBV6-4
CDR3 DNA: TGTGCCAGCAGTCCTACTCTAGGAGGCGGGAACACCGGGGAGCTGTTTTTT
CDR3 protein: CASSPTLGGGNTGELFF

clone size: many
D gene: TRBD1
J gene: TRBJ1-1
V gene: TRBV28
CDR3 DNA: TGTGCCAGCAGCCTTGGCCTGACAGGGGGCGGAAAGGTGGGGACTGAAGCTTTCTTT
CDR3 protein: CASSLGLTGGGKVGTEAFF

clone size: once
D gene: TRBD1
J gene: TRBJ2-3
V gene: TRBV6-2/TRBV6-3
CDR3 DNA: TGTGCCAGCAGCGCCCCGGGACAGGGTTGGGCAGATACGCAGTATTTT
CDR3 protein: CASSAPGQGWADTQYF

clone size: NA
D gene: TRBD1
J gene: TRBJ1-1
V gene: TRBV20-1
CDR3 DNA: TGCAGTGTCAGGACAGGGGGCACTGAAGCTTTCTTT
CDR3 protein: CSVRTGGTEAFF

clone size: many
D gene: NA
J gene: TRBJ2-3
V gene: TRBV7-2
CDR3 DNA: TGTGCCAGCAGCTCCAACACGGGAGTGAGATCAGATACGCAGTATTTT
CDR3 protein: CASSSNTGVRSDTQYF

clone size: many
D gene: TRBD2
J gene: TRBJ2-1
V gene: TRBV30
CDR3 DNA: TGTGCCGGCTCGGGACCGGGGGGTGAGCAGTTCTTC
CDR3 protein: CAGSGPGGEQFF

clone size: many
D gene: NA
J gene: TRBJ1-5
V gene: TRBV6-1
CDR3 DNA: TGTGCCAGCGGCCAGTATAGTGGGGTCAATCAGCCCCAGCATTTT
CDR3 protein: CASGQYSGVNQPQHF

clone size: NA
D gene: NA
J gene: TRBJ1-5
V gene: TRBV7-3
CDR3 DNA: TGTGCCAGCAGCTTAGTGGCGGGGGCGGGTCAGCCCCAGCATTTT
CDR3 protein: CASSLVAGAGQPQHF

clone size: few
D gene: NA
J gene: TRBJ1-5
V gene: TRBV19
CDR3 DNA: TGTGCCAGTAGTATAGTAGGGAGGTCCAATCAGCCCCAGCATTTT
CDR3 protein: CASSIVGRSNQPQHF

clone size: many
D gene: NA
J gene: TRBJ1-1
V gene: TRBV12-3/TRBV12-4
CDR3 DNA: TGTGCCAGCAGAGCTAGGACAAGTATGAACACTGAAGTTTTCTTT
CDR3 protein: CASRARTSMNTEVFF

clone size: few
D gene: TRBD2
J gene: TRBJ2-1
V gene: TRBV9
CDR3 DNA: TGTGCCAGCAGCGCCTCCGGGGGGGGGGCTAGCTATGAGCAGTTCTTC
CDR3 protein: CASSASGGGASYEQFF

clone size: NA
D gene: NA
J gene: TRBJ2-2
V gene: TRBV7-2
CDR3 DNA: TGTGCCAGCAGCTCGGGGTTTTTAACCGGGGAGCTGTTTTTT
CDR3 protein: CASSSGFLTGELFF

clone size: many
D gene: NA
J gene: TRBJ1-1
V gene: TRBV7-8
CDR3 DNA: TGTGCCAGCAGCTCTACTATGTTCACTGAAGCTTTCTTT
CDR3 protein: CASSSTMFTEAFF

clone size: many
D gene: TRBD1
J gene: TRBJ1-1
V gene: TRBV6-1
CDR3 DNA: TGTGCCAGCAGGAAAGTGGACAGGGTGAACACTGAAGCTTTCTTT
CDR3 protein: CASRKVDRVNTEAFF

clone size: many
D gene: TRBD1
J gene: TRBJ2-2
V gene: TRBV27
CDR3 DNA: TGTGCCAGCAGTCTCGGGACAGGGCTACCTTTGGACACCGGGGAGCTGTTTTTT
CDR3 protein: CASSLGTGLPLDTGELFF

clone size: many
D gene: NA
J gene: TRBJ2-7
V gene: TRBV29-1
CDR3 DNA: TGCAGCGTTGAAGTGGCACTTAAGGAGGCCTACGAGCAGTACTTC
CDR3 protein: CSVEVALKEAYEQYF

clone size: few
D gene: TRBD2
J gene: TRBJ2-1
V gene: TRBV9
CDR3 DNA: TGTGCCAGCAGCGTTAGCGGGGGGGCTCGGGATGAGCAGTTCTTC
CDR3 protein: CASSVSGGARDEQFF

clone size: many
D gene: NA
J gene: TRBJ2-1
V gene: TRBV27
CDR3 DNA: TGTGCCAGCACCTCAGGAGCTTACAATGAGCAGTTCTTC
CDR3 protein: CASTSGAYNEQFF